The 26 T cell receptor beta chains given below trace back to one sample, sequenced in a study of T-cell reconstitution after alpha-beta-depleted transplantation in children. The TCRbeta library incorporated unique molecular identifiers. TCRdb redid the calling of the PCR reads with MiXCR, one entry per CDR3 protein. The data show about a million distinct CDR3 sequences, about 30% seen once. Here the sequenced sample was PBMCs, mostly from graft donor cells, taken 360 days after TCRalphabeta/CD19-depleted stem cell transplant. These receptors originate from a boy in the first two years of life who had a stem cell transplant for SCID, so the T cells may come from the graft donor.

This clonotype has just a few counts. CDR3: CASKLDPRSSYNEQFF. The CDR3 bases are TGTGCCAGCAAGTTGGACCCCCGGAGCTCCTACAATGAGCAGTTCTTC. The chain recombines TRBV5-6 with TRBJ2-1; no definite D call. This CDR3 has 16 amino acids. Trimming cost V 6 bases and J 0 bases, with 16 bases left between them. Germline CDR1 is SGHDT and CDR2 is YYEEEE.

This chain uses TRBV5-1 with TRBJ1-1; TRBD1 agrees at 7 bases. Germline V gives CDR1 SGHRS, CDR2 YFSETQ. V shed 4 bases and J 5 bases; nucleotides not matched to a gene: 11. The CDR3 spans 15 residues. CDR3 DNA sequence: TGCGCCAGCAGCGCTAACAGGGGAAAGAGTACTGAAGCTTTCTTT. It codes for CASSANRGKSTEAFF.

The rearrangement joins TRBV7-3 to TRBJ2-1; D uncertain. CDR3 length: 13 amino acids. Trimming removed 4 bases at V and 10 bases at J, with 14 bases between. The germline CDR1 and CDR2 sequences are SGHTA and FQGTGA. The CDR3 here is CASSSQPLREQFF. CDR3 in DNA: TGTGCCAGCAGCTCCCAACCCCTCAGGGAGCAGTTCTTC.

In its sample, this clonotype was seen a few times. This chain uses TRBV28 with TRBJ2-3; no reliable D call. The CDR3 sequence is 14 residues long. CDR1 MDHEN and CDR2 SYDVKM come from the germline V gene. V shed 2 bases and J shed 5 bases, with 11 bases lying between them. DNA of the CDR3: TGTGCCAGCAGTTTAGTGTCCCGAGGAGATACGCAGTATTTT. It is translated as CASSLVSRGDTQYF.

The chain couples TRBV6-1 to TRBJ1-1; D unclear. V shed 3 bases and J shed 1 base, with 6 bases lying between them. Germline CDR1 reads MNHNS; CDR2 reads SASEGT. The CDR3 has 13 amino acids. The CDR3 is CASSEGENTEAFF. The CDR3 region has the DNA TGTGCCAGCAGTGAGGGCGAGAACACTGAAGCTTTCTTT.

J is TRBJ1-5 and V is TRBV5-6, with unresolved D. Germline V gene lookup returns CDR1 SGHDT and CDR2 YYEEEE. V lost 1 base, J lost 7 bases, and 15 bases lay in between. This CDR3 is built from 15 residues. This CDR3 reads CASSLKGSPGQPQHF. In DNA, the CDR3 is TGTGCCAGCAGCTTGAAGGGCTCCCCTGGGCAGCCCCAGCATTTT. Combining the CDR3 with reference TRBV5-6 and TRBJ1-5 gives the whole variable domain DAGVTQSPTHLIKTRGQQVTLRCSPKSGHDTVSWYQQALGQGPQFIFQYYEEEERQRGNFPDRFSGHQFPNYSSELNVNALLLGDSALYLCASSLKGSPGQPQHFGDGTRLSIL.

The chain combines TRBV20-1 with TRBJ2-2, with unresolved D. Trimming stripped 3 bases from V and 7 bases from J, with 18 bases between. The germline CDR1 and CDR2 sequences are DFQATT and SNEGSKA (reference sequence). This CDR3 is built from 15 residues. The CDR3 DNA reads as TGCAGTGCTAGCCGAAGGGTCGATCGACACGGGGAGCTGTTTTTT. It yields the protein CSASRRVDRHGELFF.

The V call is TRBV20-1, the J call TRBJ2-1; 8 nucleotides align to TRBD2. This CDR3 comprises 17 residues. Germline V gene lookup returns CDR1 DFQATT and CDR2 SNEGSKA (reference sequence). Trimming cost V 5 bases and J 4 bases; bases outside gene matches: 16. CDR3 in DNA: TGCAGTGCTTCCGGGACTAGGGTCATGGAGGGGTACAATGAGCAGTTCTTC. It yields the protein CSASGTRVMEGYNEQFF.

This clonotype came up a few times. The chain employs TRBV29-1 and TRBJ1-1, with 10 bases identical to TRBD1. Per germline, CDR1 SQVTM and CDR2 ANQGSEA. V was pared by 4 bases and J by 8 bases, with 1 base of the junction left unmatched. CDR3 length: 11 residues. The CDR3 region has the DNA TGCAGCGTTGTGGGACAGGGGGAAGCTTTCTTT. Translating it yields CSVVGQGEAFF.

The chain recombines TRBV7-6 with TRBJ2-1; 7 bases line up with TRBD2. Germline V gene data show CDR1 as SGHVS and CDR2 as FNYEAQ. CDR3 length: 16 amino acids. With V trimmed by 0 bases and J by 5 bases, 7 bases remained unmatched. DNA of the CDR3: TGTGCCAGCAGCTTAGCCCCAGCGGGGACCCACAATGAGCAGTTCTTC. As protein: CASSLAPAGTHNEQFF.

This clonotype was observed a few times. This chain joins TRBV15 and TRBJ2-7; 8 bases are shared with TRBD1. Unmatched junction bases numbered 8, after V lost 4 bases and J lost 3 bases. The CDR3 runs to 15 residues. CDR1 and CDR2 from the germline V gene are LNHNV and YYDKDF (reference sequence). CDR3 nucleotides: TGTGCCACCAGCATGGGGACAGGTACCTTCTACGAGCAGTACTTC. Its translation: CATSMGTGTFYEQYF.

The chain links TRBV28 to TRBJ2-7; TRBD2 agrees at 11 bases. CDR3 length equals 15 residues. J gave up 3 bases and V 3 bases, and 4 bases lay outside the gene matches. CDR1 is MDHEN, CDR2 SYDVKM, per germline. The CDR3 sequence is CASSLSSGGYYEQYF. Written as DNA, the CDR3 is TGTGCCAGCAGTTTGTCTAGCGGGGGGTACTACGAGCAGTACTTC.

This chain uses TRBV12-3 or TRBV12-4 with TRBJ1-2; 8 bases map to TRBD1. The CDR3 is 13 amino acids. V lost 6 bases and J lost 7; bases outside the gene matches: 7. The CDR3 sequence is CASRIDRGGGYTF. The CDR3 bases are TGTGCCAGCAGAATTGACAGGGGAGGTGGCTACACCTTC.

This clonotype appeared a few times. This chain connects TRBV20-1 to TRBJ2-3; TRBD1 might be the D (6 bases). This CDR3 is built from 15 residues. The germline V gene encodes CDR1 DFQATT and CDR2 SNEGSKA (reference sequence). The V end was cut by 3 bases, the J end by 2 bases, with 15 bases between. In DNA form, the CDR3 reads TGCAGTGCTAGGCCCGGGACAATGCTCACAGATACGCAGTATTTT. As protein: CSARPGTMLTDTQYF.

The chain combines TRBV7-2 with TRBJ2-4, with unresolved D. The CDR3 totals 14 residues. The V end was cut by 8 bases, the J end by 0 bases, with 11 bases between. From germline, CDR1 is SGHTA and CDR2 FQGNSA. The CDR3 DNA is TGTGCCAGCGGTCATCTGTTAGCCAAAAACATTCAGTACTTC. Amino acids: CASGHLLAKNIQYF.

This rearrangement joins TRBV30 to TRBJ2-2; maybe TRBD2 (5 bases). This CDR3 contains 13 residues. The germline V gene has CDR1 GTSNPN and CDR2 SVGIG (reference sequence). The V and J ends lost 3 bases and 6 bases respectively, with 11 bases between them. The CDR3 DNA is TGTGCCTGGAGAGCGTACGGGGCCGGGGAGCTGTTTTTT. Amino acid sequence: CAWRAYGAGELFF. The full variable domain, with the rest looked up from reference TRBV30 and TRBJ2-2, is SQTIHQWPATLVQPVGSPLSLECTVEGTSNPNLYWYRQAAGRGLQLLFYSVGIGQISSEVPQNLSASRPQDRQFILSSKKLLLSDSGFYLCAWRAYGAGELFFGEGSRLTVL.

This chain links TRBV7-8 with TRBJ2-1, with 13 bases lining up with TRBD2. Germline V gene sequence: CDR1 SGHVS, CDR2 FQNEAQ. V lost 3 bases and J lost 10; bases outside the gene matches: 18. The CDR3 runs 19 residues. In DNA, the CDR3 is TGTGCCAGCAGCTTGGGCCCCTGGACTAGCGGGGGACTTAAGGAAGAGCAGTTCTTC. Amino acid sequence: CASSLGPWTSGGLKEEQFF.

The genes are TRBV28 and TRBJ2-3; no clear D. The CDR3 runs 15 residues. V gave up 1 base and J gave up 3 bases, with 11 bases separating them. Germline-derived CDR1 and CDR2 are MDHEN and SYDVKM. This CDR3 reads CASSLFNQVTDTQYF. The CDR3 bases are TGTGCCAGCAGTTTATTCAACCAGGTTACAGATACGCAGTATTTT. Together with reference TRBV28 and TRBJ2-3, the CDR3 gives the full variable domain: DVKVTQSSRYLVKRTGEKVFLECVQDMDHENMFWYRQDPGLGLRLIYFSYDVKMKEKGDIPEGYSVSREKKERFSLILESASTNQTSMYLCASSLFNQVTDTQYFGPGTRLTVL.

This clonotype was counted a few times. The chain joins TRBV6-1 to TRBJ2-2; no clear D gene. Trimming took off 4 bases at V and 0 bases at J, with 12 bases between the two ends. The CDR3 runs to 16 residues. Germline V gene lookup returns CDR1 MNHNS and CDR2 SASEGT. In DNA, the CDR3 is TGTGCCAGCAGTGGGTTATCGATTTCGAACACCGGGGAGCTGTTTTTT. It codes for CASSGLSISNTGELFF.

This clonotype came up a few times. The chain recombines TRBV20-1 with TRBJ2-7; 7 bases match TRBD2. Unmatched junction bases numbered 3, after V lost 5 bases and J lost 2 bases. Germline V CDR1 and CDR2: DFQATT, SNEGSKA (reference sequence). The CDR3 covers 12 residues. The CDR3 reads CSAPAGPYEQYF. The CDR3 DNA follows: TGCAGTGCTCCAGCGGGGCCCTACGAGCAGTACTTC.

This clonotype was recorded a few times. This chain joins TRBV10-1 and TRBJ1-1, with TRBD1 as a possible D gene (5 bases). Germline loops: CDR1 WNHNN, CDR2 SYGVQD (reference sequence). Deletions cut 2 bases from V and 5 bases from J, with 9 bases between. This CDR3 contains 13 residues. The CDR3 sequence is CASSEAGRTEAFF. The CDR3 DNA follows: TGCGCCAGCAGTGAGGCAGGGCGGACTGAAGCTTTCTTT.

This CDR3 is CASSSHRTGVGNEQFF. CDR3 DNA: TGTGCCAGCAGCTCGCACCGAACAGGGGTTGGCAATGAGCAGTTCTTC. V usage is TRBV7-2 and J usage is TRBJ2-1; 7 bases line up with TRBD1. CDR3 length: 16 amino acids. Looked up from germline, CDR1 is SGHTA and CDR2 is FQGNSA. V shed 4 bases and J 6 bases; nucleotides not matched to a gene: 12.

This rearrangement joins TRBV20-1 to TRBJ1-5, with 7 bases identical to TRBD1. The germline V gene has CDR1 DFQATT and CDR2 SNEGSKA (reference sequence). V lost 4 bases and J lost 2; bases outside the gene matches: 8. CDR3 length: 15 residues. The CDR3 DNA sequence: TGCAGTGCTATCAAGGGGGCGGGGGGCAATCAGCCCCAGCATTTT. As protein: CSAIKGAGGNQPQHF.

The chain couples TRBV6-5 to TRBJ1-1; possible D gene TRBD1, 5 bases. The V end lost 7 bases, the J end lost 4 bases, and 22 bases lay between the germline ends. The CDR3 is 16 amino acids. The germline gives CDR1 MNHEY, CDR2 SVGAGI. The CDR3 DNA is TGTGCCAGCAATCCCGCGGGGGTTGGGGGTGTCACTGAAGCTTTCTTT. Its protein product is CASNPAGVGGVTEAFF.

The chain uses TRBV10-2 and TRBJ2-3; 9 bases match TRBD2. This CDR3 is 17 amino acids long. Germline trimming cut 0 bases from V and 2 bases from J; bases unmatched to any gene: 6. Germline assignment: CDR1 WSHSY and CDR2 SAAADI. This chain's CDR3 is CASSESRLAGPTDTQYF. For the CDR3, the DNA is TGCGCCAGCAGTGAGTCCCGGCTAGCGGGGCCCACAGATACGCAGTATTTT.

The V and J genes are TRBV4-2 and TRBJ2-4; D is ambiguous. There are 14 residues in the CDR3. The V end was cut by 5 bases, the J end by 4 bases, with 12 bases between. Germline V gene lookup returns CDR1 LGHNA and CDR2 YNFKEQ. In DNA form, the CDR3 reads TGTGCCAGCAGCTCTGGGGTGAGGAAAAACATTCAGTACTTC. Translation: CASSSGVRKNIQYF.